This TCR beta chain originates from a study of cytotoxic CD8 clonotypes in ibrutinib-treated CLL. The V end lost 4 bases, the J end lost 0 bases, and 7 bases lay between the germline ends. The germline V gene encodes CDR1 MGHDK and CDR2 SYGVNS. The CDR3 sequence is 13 residues long. This table comes from immunoSEQ multiplex PCR, and its TCRdb copy is limited to in-frame clones, with some not included. The sample contains about 270,000 clones, roughly three quarters of which appear only once. The receptor comes from a human donor with chronic lymphocytic leukemia. The sequenced sample was PBMCs, obtained at disease progression, from a patient treated with ibrutinib. The chain employs TRBV25-1 and TRBJ2-7; no clear D. CDR3 in DNA: TGTGCCAGCAGTGCGGAACTCTCCTACGAGCAGTACTTC. Translating it yields CASSAELSYEQYF.